The 28 T cell receptor beta chains given below trace back to one sample, sequenced in a study of cytomegalovirus exposure and HLA in healthy donors (dated by TCRdb to the late 2010s). Library preparation employed the immunoSEQ multiplex PCR assay. The multiplex PCR relied on a mix of 60 forward primers for TCR Vbeta segments and 13 reverse primers for TCR Jbeta segments. The table comes from immuneACCESS by way of TCRdb, which keeps in-frame sequences with V and J called. Part of the clones is missing from these tables; in studies checked, under half for an unresolved V gene and the rest for unknown reasons. The sample has around 110,000 clones on record, over 8% of them singletons. Around 3% of the sample is taken by the ten largest. Sequenced input: PBMCs. Source of these receptors: a man aged 30 to 39 in good health and CMV-seronegative.

This clone was seen a few times. V gene TRBV30 combines with J gene TRBJ1-1; 8 bases map to TRBD1. CDR3 size: 14 residues. Germline V CDR1 and CDR2: GTSNPN, SVGIG (reference sequence). J gave up 5 bases and V 2 bases, and 7 bases lay outside the gene matches. The CDR3 region has the DNA TGTGCCTGGAGTCTATTCAGGGGGCGGACTGAAGCTTTCTTT. It translates to CAWSLFRGRTEAFF. The full variable domain, in which reference TRBV30 and TRBJ1-1 provide the parts outside the CDR3, is SQTIHQWPATLVQPVGSPLSLECTVEGTSNPNLYWYRQAAGRGLQLLFYSVGIGQISSEVPQNLSASRPQDRQFILSSKKLLLSDSGFYLCAWSLFRGRTEAFFGQGTRLTVV.

The sample holds a few counts of this clone. The genes are TRBV10-3 and TRBJ2-7, with TRBD2 matching 13 bases. Germline assignment: CDR1 ENHRY and CDR2 SYGVKD. V was pared by 6 bases and J by 4 bases, with 6 bases of the junction left unmatched. The CDR3 spans 15 residues. The CDR3 DNA reads TGTGCCATCAGCGCAAGGGGACTAGCGGGATACGAGCAGTACTTC. It yields the protein CAISARGLAGYEQYF.

This clone was detected only a few times. The gene calls are TRBV15 and TRBJ2-3; TRBD1 is a possible D gene (6 bases). Looked up from germline, CDR1 is LNHNV and CDR2 is YYDKDF (reference sequence). The CDR3 has 17 residues. V was pared by 0 bases and J by 1 base, with 14 bases between. In nucleotides, the CDR3 is TGTGCCACCAGCAGAGATCGCCAGGGGCGGCGCACAGATACGCAGTATTTT. This sequence encodes CATSRDRQGRRTDTQYF.

This clone showed up just a few times. The V call is TRBV11-2, the J call TRBJ2-5; TRBD2 matches 10 bases. The CDR3 has 15 amino acids. The V segment lost 0 bases and the J segment 2 bases; nucleotides outside the gene matches: 0. Germline V gene sequence: CDR1 SGHAT, CDR2 FQNNGV. Written as DNA, the CDR3 is TGTGCCAGCAGCTTAGAAGCGGGGGGGCAAGAGACCCAGTACTTC. Encoded protein: CASSLEAGGQETQYF.

The genes are TRBV4-1 and TRBJ2-7; 7 positions agree with TRBD1. Per the germline V gene, CDR1 is MGHRA and CDR2 is YSYEKL. The V and J ends lost 0 bases and 6 bases, in that order; junction bases with no gene match: 8. The CDR3 runs to 15 residues. The CDR3 DNA reads as TGCGCCAGCAGCCAAGAGCGGACAGGAACGGGCGAGCAGTACTTC. Its translation: CASSQERTGTGEQYF.

The chain carries TRBV30 and TRBJ1-1; 7 nucleotides align to TRBD1. V gave up 6 bases and J gave up 3 bases; unmatched junction bases: 10. The CDR3 length is 14 residues. Per germline, CDR1 GTSNPN and CDR2 SVGIG (reference sequence). DNA for the CDR3: TGTGCCTGCGGGACAGAGAGGTGGGACACTGAAGCTTTCTTT. It codes for CACGTERWDTEAFF. Supplemented by reference TRBV30 and TRBJ1-1, the full variable domain reads SQTIHQWPATLVQPVGSPLSLECTVEGTSNPNLYWYRQAAGRGLQLLFYSVGIGQISSEVPQNLSASRPQDRQFILSSKKLLLSDSGFYLCACGTERWDTEAFFGQGTRLTVV.

The chain links TRBV6-1 to TRBJ2-7; D possibly corresponds to TRBD2 (5 bases). Trimming took 4 bases from V and 3 from J, leaving 13 bases between them. Germline V gene data show CDR1 as MNHNS and CDR2 as SASEGT. CDR3 size: 14 residues. CDR3 coding DNA: TGTGCCAGCAGTGCGACGGGATCCGGCTACGAGCAGTACTTC. Amino acid sequence: CASSATGSGYEQYF.

The chain recombines TRBV6-5 with TRBJ2-2; D is ambiguous. The CDR3 spans 16 residues. CDR1 is MNHEY, CDR2 SVGAGI, per germline. V was cut by 0 bases and J by 5 bases, with 13 bases left in between. The CDR3 is CASSYSRLLDTGELFF. The CDR3 coding sequence is TGTGCCAGCAGTTACTCGAGACTTTTAGATACCGGGGAGCTGTTTTTT.

This chain connects TRBV4-3 to TRBJ1-2; 11 bases are a match to TRBD1. V shed 3 bases and J 8 bases; nucleotides not matched to a gene: 8. The CDR3 loop spans 15 amino acids. CDR1 is LGHNA and CDR2 is YSLEER in the germline V gene. CDR3: CASSQNRDRGGGYTF. The CDR3 DNA follows: TGCGCCAGCAGCCAGAACCGGGACAGGGGGGGCGGCTACACCTTC.

This clone was seen more than once but under ten times. The rearrangement uses TRBV5-5 and TRBJ2-7; a possible D gene is TRBD2 (6 bases). The CDR3 contains 12 residues. Trimming removed 6 bases at V and 9 bases at J, with 16 bases between. CDR1 and CDR2 from the germline V gene are SGHKS and YYEKEE (reference sequence). The chain's CDR3 is CASTVEGFVQYF. The CDR3 DNA is TGTGCCAGCACCGTGGAGGGGTTCGTGCAGTACTTC.

In the case of this clone: This CDR3 is also generated by other DNA sequences in the sample. This chain connects TRBV28 to TRBJ1-6, with unresolved D. Trimming took 4 bases from V and 12 from J, leaving 10 bases between them. The V gene's germline CDR1 is MDHEN and CDR2 SYDVKM. The CDR3 runs to 12 residues. CDR3 region: CASSSLRGPLHF. CDR3 coding DNA: TGTGCCAGCAGTTCACTCCGGGGACCCCTCCACTTT.

This clone turned up a few times. Within the sample, other DNA sequences also encode this same CDR3. The gene calls are TRBV5-6 and TRBJ2-7; D may be TRBD2 (7 bases). Germline assignment: CDR1 SGHDT and CDR2 YYEEEE. The CDR3 is 14 amino acids. V was shortened by 4 bases and J by 7 bases, with 18 bases between the two germline ends. CDR3 in DNA: TGTGCCAGCAGCCAAACAGGGACTACCCGGGAGCAGTACTTC. This gives the protein CASSQTGTTREQYF. Complete variable domain (other parts from reference TRBV5-6 and TRBJ2-7): DAGVTQSPTHLIKTRGQQVTLRCSPKSGHDTVSWYQQALGQGPQFIFQYYEEEERQRGNFPDRFSGHQFPNYSSELNVNALLLGDSALYLCASSQTGTTREQYFGPGTRLTVT.

The chain couples TRBV9 to TRBJ2-5; D unresolved. The CDR3 runs 15 residues. V lost 0 bases, J lost 4 bases, and 13 bases lay in between. The germline gives CDR1 SGDLS, CDR2 YYNGEE. CDR3 sequence: CASSVGAGPGETQYF. DNA of the CDR3: TGTGCCAGCAGCGTAGGGGCAGGTCCTGGAGAGACCCAGTACTTC. The full variable domain, in which reference TRBV9 and TRBJ2-5 provide the parts outside the CDR3, is DSGVTQTPKHLITATGQRVTLRCSPRSGDLSVYWYQQSLDQGLQFLIQYYNGEERAKGNILERFSAQQFPDLHSELNLSSLELGDSALYFCASSVGAGPGETQYFGPGTRLLVL.

This clone was counted only a few times. The J gene is TRBJ2-1, the V gene TRBV13; 9 bases are shared with TRBD2. This CDR3 region has 15 residues. The V segment lost 4 bases and the J segment 5 bases; nucleotides outside the gene matches: 6. Germline CDR1 and CDR2: PRHDT and FYEKMQ (reference sequence). The CDR3 nucleotides read TGTGCCAGCAGCTCTACTTTAGCGGGAGACAATGAGCAGTTCTTC. Protein sequence: CASSSTLAGDNEQFF. The full variable domain, its missing parts supplied by reference TRBV13 and TRBJ2-1, is AAGVIQSPRHLIKEKRETATLKCYPIPRHDTVYWYQQGPGQDPQFLISFYEKMQSDKGSIPDRFSAQQFSDYHSELNMSSLELGDSALYFCASSSTLAGDNEQFFGPGTRLTVL.

This chain uses TRBV11-3 with TRBJ2-1; D is possibly TRBD2 (6 bases). This CDR3 is built from 12 residues. Germline-derived CDR1 and CDR2 are SGHNT and YENEEA. Trimming left V 6 bases short and J 13 bases short, with 16 bases between. This CDR3 reads CASSPGEKIQFF. The CDR3 bases are TGTGCCAGCAGTCCGGGGGAGAAAATCCAGTTCTTC.

This clone was seen more than once but under ten times. The rearrangement links TRBV19 to TRBJ2-1; TRBD1 matches 7 bases. Germline CDR1 LNHDA, CDR2 SQIVND (reference sequence). After removal of 7 bases from V and 7 bases from J, the junction contained 7 bases not matched to a gene. This CDR3 contains 13 residues. CDR3 sequence (DNA): TGTGCCAGTACCCAGACAGGGTGGAATGAGCAGTTCTTC. Translation: CASTQTGWNEQFF.

In this sample, this clone turned up a few times. This chain links TRBV29-1 with TRBJ2-5; D unclear. The ends were cut back, 6 bases at V and 4 bases at J, with 9 bases in the middle. The length of the CDR3 is 11 residues. CDR1 is SQVTM and CDR2 is ANQGSEA in the germline V gene. CDR3 nucleotide sequence: TGCAGCGTCCAGGAAGGAGAGACCCAGTACTTC. Translating it yields CSVQEGETQYF. Combining the CDR3 with reference TRBV29-1 and TRBJ2-5 gives the whole variable domain SAVISQKPSRDICQRGTSLTIQCQVDSQVTMMFWYRQQPGQSLTLIATANQGSEATYESGFVIDKFPISRPNLTFSTLTVSNMSPEDSSIYLCSVQEGETQYFGPGTRLLVL.

The chain combines TRBV19 with TRBJ2-1; TRBD1 matches at 11 bases. V dropped 4 bases and J dropped 7; count of bases not matched to a gene: 12. The CDR3 is 17 residues long. Germline CDR1 is LNHDA and CDR2 is SQIVND (reference sequence). The CDR3 loop reads CASSTARDRGRRNEQFF. DNA for the CDR3: TGTGCCAGTAGTACGGCTCGGGACAGGGGGAGGAGAAATGAGCAGTTCTTC.

This clone came up a few times. V is TRBV7-6 and J is TRBJ2-7; D perhaps matches TRBD1 (5 bases). The germline V gene has CDR1 SGHVS and CDR2 FNYEAQ. The CDR3 totals 15 residues. With 4 bases removed from V and 2 bases from J, the gap between germline ends came to 15 bases. The DNA of the CDR3 is TGTGCCAGCAGCTCACGACAGAGCAATACCTACGAGCAGTACTTC. Its translation is CASSSRQSNTYEQYF.

The CDR3 sequence is CASSPGVTDEQFF. The CDR3 bases are TGTGCCAGCAGCCCCGGGGTAACCGATGAGCAGTTCTTC. The chain carries TRBV9 and TRBJ2-1, with D tentatively TRBD2 (5 bases). CDR1 SGDLS and CDR2 YYNGEE come from the germline V gene. CDR3 length: 13 residues. Deletions cut 4 bases from V and 8 bases from J, with 13 bases between.

V and J are TRBV28 and TRBJ2-3, with TRBD2 as a possible D gene (6 bases). Germline V CDR1 and CDR2: MDHEN, SYDVKM. Trimming stripped 3 bases from V and 6 bases from J, with 16 bases between. The length of the CDR3 is 15 residues. The CDR3 DNA reads as TGTGCCAGCAGTTTCCGGTCCGGGGGAGGTGATACGCAGTATTTT. Its translation: CASSFRSGGGDTQYF.

The chain links TRBV5-6 to TRBJ1-2; the D is unclear. The CDR3 totals 14 residues. CDR1 and CDR2 (germline): SGHDT, YYEEEE. Trimming took 6 bases from V and 5 from J, leaving 17 bases between them. Written as DNA, the CDR3 is TGTGCCAGCACGGAGTTCATCTACAATTATGGCTACACCTTC. Translation gives CASTEFIYNYGYTF. The variable domain in full, completed from reference TRBV5-6 and TRBJ1-2, reads DAGVTQSPTHLIKTRGQQVTLRCSPKSGHDTVSWYQQALGQGPQFIFQYYEEEERQRGNFPDRFSGHQFPNYSSELNVNALLLGDSALYLCASTEFIYNYGYTFGSGTRLTVV.

This clone has a single count. V and J are TRBV5-1 and TRBJ2-1, with a tentative D call TRBD2 (7 bases). The CDR3 consists of 14 residues. The V gene lost 0 bases and the J gene lost 9 bases, with 13 bases spanning the gap. Germline CDR1 SGHRS, CDR2 YFSETQ. The CDR3 region is CASSLGAGAVEQFF. CDR3 DNA: TGCGCCAGCAGCTTGGGCGCGGGGGCCGTTGAGCAGTTCTTC.

This clone occurred once. This sequence joins TRBV18 and TRBJ2-7; TRBD1 matches at 8 bases. CDR1 is KGHSH and CDR2 is LQKENI in the germline V gene. There are 14 residues in the CDR3. The J segment lost 1 base and the V segment lost 5 bases, leaving 4 bases of the junction unmatched. This chain's CDR3 is CASSSGTGSYEQYF. CDR3 sequence (DNA): TGTGCCAGCTCATCCGGGACAGGATCCTACGAGCAGTACTTC.

This clone appeared a few times. V usage is TRBV9 and J usage is TRBJ1-1, with 8 bases matching TRBD1. Germline V lookup: CDR1 SGDLS, CDR2 YYNGEE. The V segment lost 0 bases and the J segment 3 bases; nucleotides outside the gene matches: 1. This CDR3 contains 14 residues. For the CDR3, the DNA is TGTGCCAGCAGCGTAGAGGGACAGGACACTGAAGCTTTCTTT. Translation gives CASSVEGQDTEAFF.

This clone was observed a handful of times. The rearrangement uses TRBV6-5 and TRBJ2-5; 7 nucleotides agree with TRBD2. The CDR3 has 15 residues. Germline V lookup: CDR1 MNHEY, CDR2 SVGAGI. Germline trimming cut 5 bases from V and 1 base from J; bases unmatched to any gene: 7. The CDR3 spells CASSPSRGVQETQYF. The CDR3 DNA reads as TGTGCCAGCAGTCCCTCCCGGGGGGTCCAAGAGACCCAGTACTTC.

In its sample, this clone was seen a few times. This sequence joins TRBV19 and TRBJ2-5; 9 nucleotides agree with TRBD1. The CDR3 contains 14 residues. Unmatched junction bases numbered 3, after V lost 4 bases and J lost 3 bases. Germline lookup yields CDR1 LNHDA and CDR2 SQIVND (reference sequence). The CDR3 loop is CASSKDRGKETQYF. The DNA of the CDR3 is TGTGCCAGTAGTAAGGACAGGGGAAAAGAGACCCAGTACTTC.

This clone has more than one count but fewer than ten. V is TRBV27 and J is TRBJ2-1, with TRBD1 identical over 7 bases. The CDR3 runs 16 residues. Unmatched junction bases numbered 11, after V lost 4 bases and J lost 5 bases. Per germline, CDR1 MNHEY and CDR2 SMNVEV (reference sequence). As DNA, the CDR3 is TGTGCCAGCAGTTCCCCGGGACAGCAACAGCACAATGAGCAGTTCTTC. It yields the protein CASSSPGQQQHNEQFF.